This paragraph covers one TCR beta chain sequence. V was shortened by 4 bases and J by 7 bases, with 20 bases between the two germline ends. The CDR3 contains 15 residues. Germline values: CDR1 SGHRS, CDR2 YFSETQ. The sample comes from a study of shared clonotypes between healthy human individuals. Each subset's genomic DNA was split evenly across several immunoSEQ plates. Unsorted PBMC DNA underwent sequencing on ten immunoSEQ deep assay plates. Repertoires were generated with immunoSEQ multiplex PCR, while TCRdb's copy carries only in-frame clones and drops some. This table holds roughly 510,000 clones, nearly 80% found once.

The sequenced sample consisted of PBMCs. The sequence was collected from a woman aged 40 to 50 in good health. Some clones in this sample may be carry-over from other donors' samples. This chain links TRBV5-1 with TRBJ1-2; D not certain. DNA for the CDR3: TGCGCCAGCAGCCGAGGTAATACTGTAGAGGGTGGCTACACCTTC. Protein sequence: CASSRGNTVEGGYTF.